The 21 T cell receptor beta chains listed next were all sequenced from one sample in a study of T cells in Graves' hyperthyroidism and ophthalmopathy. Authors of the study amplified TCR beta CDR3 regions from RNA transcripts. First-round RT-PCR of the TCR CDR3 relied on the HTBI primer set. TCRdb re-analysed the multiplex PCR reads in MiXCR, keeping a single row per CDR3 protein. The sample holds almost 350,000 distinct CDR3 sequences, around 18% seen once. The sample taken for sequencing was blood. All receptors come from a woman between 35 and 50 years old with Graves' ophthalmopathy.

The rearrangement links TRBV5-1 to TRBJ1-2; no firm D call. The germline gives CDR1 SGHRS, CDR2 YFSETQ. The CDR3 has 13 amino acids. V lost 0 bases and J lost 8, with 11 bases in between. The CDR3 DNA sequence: TGCGCCAGCAGCTTGGACGCGGGCCGGGGCTACACCTTC. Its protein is CASSLDAGRGYTF. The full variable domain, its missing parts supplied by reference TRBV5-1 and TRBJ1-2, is KAGVTQTPRYLIKTRGQQVTLSCSPISGHRSVSWYQQTPGQGLQFLFEYFSETQRNKGNFPGRFSGRQFSNSRSEMNVSTLELGDSALYLCASSLDAGRGYTFGSGTRLTVV.

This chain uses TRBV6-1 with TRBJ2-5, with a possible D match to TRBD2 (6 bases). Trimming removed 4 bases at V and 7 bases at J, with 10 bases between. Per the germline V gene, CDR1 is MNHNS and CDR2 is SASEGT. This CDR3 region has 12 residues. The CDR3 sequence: CASSVAGGTQYF. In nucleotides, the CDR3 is TGTGCCAGCAGTGTCGCCGGGGGGACCCAGTACTTC.

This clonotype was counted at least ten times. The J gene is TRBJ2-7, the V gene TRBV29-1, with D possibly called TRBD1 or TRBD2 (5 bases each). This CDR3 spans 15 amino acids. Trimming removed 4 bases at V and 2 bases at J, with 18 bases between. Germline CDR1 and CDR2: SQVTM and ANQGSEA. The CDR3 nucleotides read TGCAGCGTTGGAATGAACGCCGGGACGGCCTACGAGCAGTACTTC. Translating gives CSVGMNAGTAYEQYF.

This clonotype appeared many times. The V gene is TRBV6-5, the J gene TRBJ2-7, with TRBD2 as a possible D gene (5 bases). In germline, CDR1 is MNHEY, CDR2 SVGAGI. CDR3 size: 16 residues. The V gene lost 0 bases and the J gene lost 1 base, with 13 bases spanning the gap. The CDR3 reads CASSYSRARRSYEQYF. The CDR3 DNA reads TGTGCCAGCAGTTACTCTCGGGCTAGGAGGTCCTACGAGCAGTACTTC.

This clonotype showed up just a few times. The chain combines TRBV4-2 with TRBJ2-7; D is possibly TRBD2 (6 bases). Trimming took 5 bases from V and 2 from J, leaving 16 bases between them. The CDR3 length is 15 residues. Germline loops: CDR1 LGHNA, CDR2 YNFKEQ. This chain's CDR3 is CASSKTGTQTYEQYF. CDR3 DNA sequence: TGTGCCAGCAGCAAGACGGGGACTCAGACCTACGAGCAGTACTTC.

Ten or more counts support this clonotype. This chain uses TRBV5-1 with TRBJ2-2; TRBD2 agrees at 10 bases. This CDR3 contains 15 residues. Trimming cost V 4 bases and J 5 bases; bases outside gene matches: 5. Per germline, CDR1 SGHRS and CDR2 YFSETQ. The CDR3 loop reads CASSAQLAGTGELFF. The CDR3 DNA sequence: TGCGCCAGCAGCGCACAACTAGCGGGAACCGGGGAGCTGTTTTTT.

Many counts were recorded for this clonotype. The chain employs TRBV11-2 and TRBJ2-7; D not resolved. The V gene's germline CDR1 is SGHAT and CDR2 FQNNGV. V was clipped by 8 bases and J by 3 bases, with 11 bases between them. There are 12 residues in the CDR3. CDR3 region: CASRPMGYEQYF. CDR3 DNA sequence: TGTGCCAGCCGACCGATGGGCTACGAGCAGTACTTC.

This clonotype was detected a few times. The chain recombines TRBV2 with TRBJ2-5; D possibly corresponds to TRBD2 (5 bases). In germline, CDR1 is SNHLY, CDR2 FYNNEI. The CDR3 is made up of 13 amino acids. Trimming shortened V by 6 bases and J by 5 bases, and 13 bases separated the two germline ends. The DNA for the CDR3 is TGTGCCAGCAGCTACGGTACGGGGGAGACCCAGTACTTC. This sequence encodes CASSYGTGETQYF.

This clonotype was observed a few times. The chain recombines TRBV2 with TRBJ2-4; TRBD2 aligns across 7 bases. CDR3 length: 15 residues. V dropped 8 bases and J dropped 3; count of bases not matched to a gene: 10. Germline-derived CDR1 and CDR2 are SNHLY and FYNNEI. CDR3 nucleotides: TGTGCCAGCGAGGTTCGGGAGGCGGTCAAAAACATTCAGTACTTC. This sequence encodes CASEVREAVKNIQYF.

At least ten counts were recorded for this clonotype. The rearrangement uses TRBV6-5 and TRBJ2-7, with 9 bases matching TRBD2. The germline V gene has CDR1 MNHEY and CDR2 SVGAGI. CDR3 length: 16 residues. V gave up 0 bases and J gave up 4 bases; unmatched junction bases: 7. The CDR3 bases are TGTGCCAGCAGTTACTCTTCCAGCGGGAGGTCTTACGAGCAGTACTTC. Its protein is CASSYSSSGRSYEQYF.

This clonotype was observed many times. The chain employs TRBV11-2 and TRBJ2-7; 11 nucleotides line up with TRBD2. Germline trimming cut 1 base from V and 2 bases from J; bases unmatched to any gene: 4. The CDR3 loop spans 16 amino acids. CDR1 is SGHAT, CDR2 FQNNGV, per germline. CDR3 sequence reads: CASSLVGTSGPYEQYF. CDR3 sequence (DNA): TGTGCCAGCAGCTTAGTGGGGACTAGCGGCCCCTACGAGCAGTACTTC.

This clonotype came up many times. The CDR3 loop reads CSVEEGANVLTF. The CDR3 DNA reads TGCAGCGTTGAAGAGGGGGCCAACGTCCTGACTTTC. The chain joins TRBV29-1 to TRBJ2-6; no clear D. The V end was cut by 0 bases, the J end by 4 bases, with 1 base between. In germline, CDR1 is SQVTM, CDR2 ANQGSEA. CDR3 length: 12 amino acids.

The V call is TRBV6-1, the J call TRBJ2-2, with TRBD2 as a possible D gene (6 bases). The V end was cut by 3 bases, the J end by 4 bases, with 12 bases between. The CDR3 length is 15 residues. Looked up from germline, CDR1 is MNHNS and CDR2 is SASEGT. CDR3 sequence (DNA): TGTGCCAGCAGTGAGGCAACGGGAGTCACCGGGGAGCTGTTTTTT. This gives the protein CASSEATGVTGELFF.

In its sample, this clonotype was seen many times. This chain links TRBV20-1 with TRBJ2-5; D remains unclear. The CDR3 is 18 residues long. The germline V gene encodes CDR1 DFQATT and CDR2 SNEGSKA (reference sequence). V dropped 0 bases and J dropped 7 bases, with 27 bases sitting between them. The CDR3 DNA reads TGCAGTGCTAGAGATTCGTTAGTTGGACGATCAGCGCCAGGGACCCAGTACTTC. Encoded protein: CSARDSLVGRSAPGTQYF.

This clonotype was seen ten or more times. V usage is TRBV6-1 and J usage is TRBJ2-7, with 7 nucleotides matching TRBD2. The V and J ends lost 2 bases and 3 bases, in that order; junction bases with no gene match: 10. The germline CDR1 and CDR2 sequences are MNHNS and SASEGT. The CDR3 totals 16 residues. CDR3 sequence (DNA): TGTGCCAGCAGTGAAATGGTAGCGGGTTGGGGCTACGAGCAGTACTTC. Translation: CASSEMVAGWGYEQYF.

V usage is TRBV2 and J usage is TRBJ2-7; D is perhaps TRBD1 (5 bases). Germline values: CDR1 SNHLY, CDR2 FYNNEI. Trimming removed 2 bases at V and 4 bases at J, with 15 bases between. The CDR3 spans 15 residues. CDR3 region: CASSEYDSPVYEQYF. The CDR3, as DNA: TGTGCCAGCAGTGAATATGACAGTCCCGTTTACGAGCAGTACTTC.

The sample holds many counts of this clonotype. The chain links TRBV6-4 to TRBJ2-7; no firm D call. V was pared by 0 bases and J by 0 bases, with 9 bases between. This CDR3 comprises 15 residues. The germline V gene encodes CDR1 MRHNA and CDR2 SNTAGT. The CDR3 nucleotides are TGTGCCAGCAGTGACTCTCTGATTAGCTCCTACGAGCAGTACTTC. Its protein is CASSDSLISSYEQYF.

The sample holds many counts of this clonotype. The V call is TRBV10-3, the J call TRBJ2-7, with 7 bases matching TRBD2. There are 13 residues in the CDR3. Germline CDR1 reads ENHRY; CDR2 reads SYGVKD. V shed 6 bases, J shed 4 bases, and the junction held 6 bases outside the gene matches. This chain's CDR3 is CAIRAGVLYEQYF. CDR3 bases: TGTGCCATCAGGGCGGGAGTCCTATACGAGCAGTACTTC.

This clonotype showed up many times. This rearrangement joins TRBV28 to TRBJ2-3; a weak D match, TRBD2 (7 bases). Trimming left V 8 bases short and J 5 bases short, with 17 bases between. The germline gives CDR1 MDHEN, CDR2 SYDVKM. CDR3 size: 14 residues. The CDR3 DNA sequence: TGTGCCAGCGGGTACCTAAGGGGGGGAGATACGCAGTATTTT. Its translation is CASGYLRGGDTQYF. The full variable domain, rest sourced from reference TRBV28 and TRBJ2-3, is DVKVTQSSRYLVKRTGEKVFLECVQDMDHENMFWYRQDPGLGLRLIYFSYDVKMKEKGDIPEGYSVSREKKERFSLILESASTNQTSMYLCASGYLRGGDTQYFGPGTRLTVL.

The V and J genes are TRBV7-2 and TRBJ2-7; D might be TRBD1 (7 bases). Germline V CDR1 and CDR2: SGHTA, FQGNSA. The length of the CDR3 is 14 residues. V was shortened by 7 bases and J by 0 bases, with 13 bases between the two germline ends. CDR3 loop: CASTPGGSSYEQYF. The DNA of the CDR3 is TGTGCCAGCACCCCAGGGGGGAGCTCCTACGAGCAGTACTTC.

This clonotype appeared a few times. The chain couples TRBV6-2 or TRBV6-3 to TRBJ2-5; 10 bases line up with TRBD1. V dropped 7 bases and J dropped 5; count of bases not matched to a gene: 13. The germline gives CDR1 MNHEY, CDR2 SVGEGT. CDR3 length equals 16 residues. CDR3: CASTETTGGIGETQYF. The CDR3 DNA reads TGTGCCAGCACTGAGACGACAGGGGGCATCGGGGAGACCCAGTACTTC.